This TCR beta chain was identified in a study of blood T cell repertoires in COVID-19. Study-level background: Some COVID-19 samples were acute and others convalescent; all came from the United States, Italy and Spain. Sample material is recorded as cDNA or gDNA derived from T cells, B-cell-depleted T cells, or PBMCs.

Per the study methods: Estimation of nucleated cell counts relied on the amplification of reference gene primers. This table comes from immunoSEQ multiplex PCR, and its TCRdb copy is limited to in-frame clones, with some not included. V, J and clone size reflect that table, while D and trimming were determined from the DNA. The data contain about 140,000 clones, around 86% of them singletons. This clone was observed a handful of times. With 5 bases removed from V and 1 base from J, the gap between germline ends came to 15 bases. Germline V gene data show CDR1 as SGHAT and CDR2 as FQNNGV. There are 15 residues in the CDR3.

Sample: peripheral blood. The receptor was isolated from a human donor in a cohort sampled during active COVID-19. The V call is TRBV11-2, the J call TRBJ2-7, with TRBD2 as a possible D gene (5 bases). CDR3 nucleotide sequence: TGTGCCAGCAGCACCCACCGGGGTATGTCCTACGAGCAGTACTTC. It yields the protein CASSTHRGMSYEQYF.